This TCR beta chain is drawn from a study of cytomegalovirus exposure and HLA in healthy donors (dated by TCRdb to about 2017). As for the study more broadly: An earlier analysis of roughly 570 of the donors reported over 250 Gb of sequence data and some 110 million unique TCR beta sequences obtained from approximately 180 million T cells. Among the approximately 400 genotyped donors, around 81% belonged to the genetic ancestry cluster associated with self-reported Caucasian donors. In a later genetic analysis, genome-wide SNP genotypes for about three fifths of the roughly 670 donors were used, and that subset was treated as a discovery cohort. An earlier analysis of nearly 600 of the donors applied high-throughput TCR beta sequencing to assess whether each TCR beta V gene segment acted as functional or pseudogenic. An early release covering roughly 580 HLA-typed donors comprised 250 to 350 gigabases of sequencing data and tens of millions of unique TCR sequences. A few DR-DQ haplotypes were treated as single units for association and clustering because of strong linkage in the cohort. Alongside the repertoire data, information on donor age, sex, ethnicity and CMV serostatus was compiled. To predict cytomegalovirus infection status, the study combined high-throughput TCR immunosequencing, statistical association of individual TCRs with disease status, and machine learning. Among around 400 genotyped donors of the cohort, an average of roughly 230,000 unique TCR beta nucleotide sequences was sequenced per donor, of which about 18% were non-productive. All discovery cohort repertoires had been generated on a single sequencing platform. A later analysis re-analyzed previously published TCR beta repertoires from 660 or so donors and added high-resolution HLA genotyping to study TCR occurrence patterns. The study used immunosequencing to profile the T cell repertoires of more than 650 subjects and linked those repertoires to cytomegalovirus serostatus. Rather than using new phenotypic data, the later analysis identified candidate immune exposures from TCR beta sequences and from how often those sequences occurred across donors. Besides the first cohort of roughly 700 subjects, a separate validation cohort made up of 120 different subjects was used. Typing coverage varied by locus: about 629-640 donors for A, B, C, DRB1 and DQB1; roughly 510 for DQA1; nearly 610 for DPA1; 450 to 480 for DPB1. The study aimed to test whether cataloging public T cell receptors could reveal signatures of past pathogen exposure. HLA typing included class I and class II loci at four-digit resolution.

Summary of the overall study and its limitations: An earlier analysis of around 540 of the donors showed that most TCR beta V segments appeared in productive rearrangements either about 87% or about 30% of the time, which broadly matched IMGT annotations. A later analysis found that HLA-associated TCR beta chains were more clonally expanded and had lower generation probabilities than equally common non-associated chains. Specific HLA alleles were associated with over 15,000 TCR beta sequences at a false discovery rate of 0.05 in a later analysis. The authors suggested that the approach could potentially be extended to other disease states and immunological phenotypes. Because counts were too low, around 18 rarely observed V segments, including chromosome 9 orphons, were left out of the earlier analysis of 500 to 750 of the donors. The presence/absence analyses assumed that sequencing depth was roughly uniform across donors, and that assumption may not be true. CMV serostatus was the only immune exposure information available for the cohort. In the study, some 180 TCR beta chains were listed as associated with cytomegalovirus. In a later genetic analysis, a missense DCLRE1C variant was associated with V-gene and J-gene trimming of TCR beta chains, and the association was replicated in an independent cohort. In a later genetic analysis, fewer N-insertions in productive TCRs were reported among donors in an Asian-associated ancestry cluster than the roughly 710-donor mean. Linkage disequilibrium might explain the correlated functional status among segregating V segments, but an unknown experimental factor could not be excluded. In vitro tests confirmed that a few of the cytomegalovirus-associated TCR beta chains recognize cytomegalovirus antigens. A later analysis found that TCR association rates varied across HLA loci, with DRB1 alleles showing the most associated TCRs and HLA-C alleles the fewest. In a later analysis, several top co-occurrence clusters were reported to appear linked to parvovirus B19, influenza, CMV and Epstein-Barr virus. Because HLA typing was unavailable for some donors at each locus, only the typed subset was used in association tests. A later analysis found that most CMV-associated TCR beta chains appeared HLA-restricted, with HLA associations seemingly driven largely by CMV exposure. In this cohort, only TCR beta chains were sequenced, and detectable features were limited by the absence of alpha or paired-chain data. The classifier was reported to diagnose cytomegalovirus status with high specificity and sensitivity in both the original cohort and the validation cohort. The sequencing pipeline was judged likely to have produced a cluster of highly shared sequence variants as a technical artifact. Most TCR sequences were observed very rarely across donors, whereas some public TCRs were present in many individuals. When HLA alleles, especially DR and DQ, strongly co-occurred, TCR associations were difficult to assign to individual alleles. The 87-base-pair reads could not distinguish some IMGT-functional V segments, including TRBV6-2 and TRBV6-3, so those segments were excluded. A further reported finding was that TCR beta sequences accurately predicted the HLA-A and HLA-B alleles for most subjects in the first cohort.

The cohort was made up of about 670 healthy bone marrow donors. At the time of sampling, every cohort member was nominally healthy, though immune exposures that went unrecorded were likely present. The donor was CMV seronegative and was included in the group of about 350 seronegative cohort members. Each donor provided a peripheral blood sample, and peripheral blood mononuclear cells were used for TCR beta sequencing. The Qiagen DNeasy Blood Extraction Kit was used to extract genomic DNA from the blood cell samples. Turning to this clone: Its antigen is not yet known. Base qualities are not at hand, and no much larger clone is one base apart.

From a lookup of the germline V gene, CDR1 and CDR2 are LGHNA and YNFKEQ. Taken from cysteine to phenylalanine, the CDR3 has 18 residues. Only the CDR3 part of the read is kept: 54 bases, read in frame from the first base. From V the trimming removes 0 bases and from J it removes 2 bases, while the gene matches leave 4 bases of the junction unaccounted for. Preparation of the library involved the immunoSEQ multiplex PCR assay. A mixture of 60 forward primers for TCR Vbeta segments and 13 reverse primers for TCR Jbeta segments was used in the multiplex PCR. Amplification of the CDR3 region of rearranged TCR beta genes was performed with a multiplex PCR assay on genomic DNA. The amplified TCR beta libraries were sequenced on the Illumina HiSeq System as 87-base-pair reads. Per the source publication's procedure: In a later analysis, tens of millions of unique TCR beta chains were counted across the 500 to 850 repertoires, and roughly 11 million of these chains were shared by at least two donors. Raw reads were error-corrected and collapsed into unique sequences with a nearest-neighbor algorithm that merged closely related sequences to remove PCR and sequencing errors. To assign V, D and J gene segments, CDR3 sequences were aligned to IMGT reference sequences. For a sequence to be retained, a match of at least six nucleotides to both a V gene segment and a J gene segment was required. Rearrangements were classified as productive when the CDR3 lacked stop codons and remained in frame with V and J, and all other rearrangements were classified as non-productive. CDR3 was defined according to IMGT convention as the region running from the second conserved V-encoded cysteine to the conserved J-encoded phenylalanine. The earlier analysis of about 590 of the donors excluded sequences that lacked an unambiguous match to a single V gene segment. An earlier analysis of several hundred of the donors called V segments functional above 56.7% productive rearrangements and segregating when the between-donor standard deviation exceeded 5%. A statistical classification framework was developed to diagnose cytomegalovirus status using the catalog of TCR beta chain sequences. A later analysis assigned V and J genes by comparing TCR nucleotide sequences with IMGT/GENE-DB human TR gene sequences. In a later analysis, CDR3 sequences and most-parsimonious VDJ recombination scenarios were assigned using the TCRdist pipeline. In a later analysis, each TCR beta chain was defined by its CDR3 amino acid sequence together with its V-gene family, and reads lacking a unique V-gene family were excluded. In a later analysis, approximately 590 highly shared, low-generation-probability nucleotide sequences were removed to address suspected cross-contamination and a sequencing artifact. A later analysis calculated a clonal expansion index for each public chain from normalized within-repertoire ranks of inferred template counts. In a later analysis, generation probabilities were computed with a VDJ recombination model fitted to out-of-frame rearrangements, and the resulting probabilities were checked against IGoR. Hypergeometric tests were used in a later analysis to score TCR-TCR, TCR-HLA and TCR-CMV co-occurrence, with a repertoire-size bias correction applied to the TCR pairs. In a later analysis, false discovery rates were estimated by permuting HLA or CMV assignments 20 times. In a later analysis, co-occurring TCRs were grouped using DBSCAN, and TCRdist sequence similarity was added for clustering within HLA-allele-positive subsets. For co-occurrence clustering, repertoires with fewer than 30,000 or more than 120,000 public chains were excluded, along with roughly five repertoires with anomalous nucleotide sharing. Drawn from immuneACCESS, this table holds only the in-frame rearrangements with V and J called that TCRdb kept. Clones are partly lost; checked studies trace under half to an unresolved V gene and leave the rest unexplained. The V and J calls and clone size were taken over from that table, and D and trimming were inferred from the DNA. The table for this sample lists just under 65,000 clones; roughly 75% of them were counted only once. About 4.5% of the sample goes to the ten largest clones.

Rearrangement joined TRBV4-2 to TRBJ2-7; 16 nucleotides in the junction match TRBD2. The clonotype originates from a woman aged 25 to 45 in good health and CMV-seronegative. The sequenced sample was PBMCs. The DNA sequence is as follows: TGTGCCAGCAGCCAAGATGCGGGACTAGCGGGAGGGCCCTACGAGCAGTACTTC. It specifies CASSQDAGLAGGPYEQYF.